Each of the 5 T cell receptor beta chains below was sequenced from the same sample in a study of cytomegalovirus exposure and HLA in healthy donors. Primers for the PCR totalled 60 Vbeta and 13 Jbeta. Some clones are missing from TCRdb's copy, which holds only in-frame ones; the method was immunoSEQ multiplex PCR. The profile covers 100,000 to 140,000 clones, with 81% appearing a single time and 2% to 2.5% taken by the ten largest. The specimen sequenced was PBMCs. These receptors were taken from a man aged 25 to 40 in good health and CMV-seronegative.

This sequence joins TRBV14 and TRBJ1-1; no clear D. Trimming cost V 4 bases and J 3 bases, with 6 bases left between them. The CDR3 covers 12 residues. Germline CDR1 is SGHDN and CDR2 is FVKESK. This CDR3 reads CASSPQDTEAFF. The CDR3 region has the DNA TGTGCCAGCAGCCCCCAGGACACTGAAGCTTTCTTT. The full variable domain, with the rest looked up from reference TRBV14 and TRBJ1-1, is EAGVTQFPSHSVIEKGQTVTLRCDPISGHDNLYWYRRVMGKEIKFLLHFVKESKQDESGMPNNRFLAERTGGTYSTLKVQPAELEDSGVYFCASSPQDTEAFFGQGTRLTVV.

The rearrangement joins TRBV7-3 to TRBJ2-1, with 11 bases matching TRBD2. Per the germline V gene, CDR1 is SGHTA and CDR2 is FQGTGA. This CDR3 comprises 15 residues. After removal of 4 bases from V and 6 bases from J, the junction contained 5 bases not matched to a gene. CDR3 residues: CASSSSSGRFNEQFF. DNA for the CDR3: TGTGCCAGCAGCTCTTCTAGCGGGAGGTTCAATGAGCAGTTCTTC. Full variable domain (remainder filled in from reference TRBV7-3 and TRBJ2-1): GAGVSQTPSNKVTEKGKYVELRCDPISGHTALYWYRQSLGQGPEFLIYFQGTGAADDSGLPNDRFFAVRPEGSVSTLKIQRTERGDSAVYLCASSSSSGRFNEQFFGPGTRLTVL.

The genes are TRBV11-1 and TRBJ2-1; TRBD2 matches at 7 bases. This CDR3 is built from 15 residues. Germline trimming cut 2 bases from V and 0 bases from J; bases unmatched to any gene: 1. Germline CDR1 is SGHAT and CDR2 is FQDESV (reference sequence). CDR3 amino acids: CASSLSGNSYNEQFF. The DNA for the CDR3 is TGTGCCAGCAGCTTAAGCGGGAACTCCTACAATGAGCAGTTCTTC.

This chain uses TRBV7-8 with TRBJ2-5; TRBD1 matches at 8 bases. The length of the CDR3 is 17 residues. V shed 5 bases and J 5 bases; nucleotides not matched to a gene: 16. Germline CDR1 SGHVS, CDR2 FQNEAQ. The CDR3 reads CASSRLPTGEGSETQYF. CDR3 DNA: TGTGCCAGCAGCCGACTCCCGACAGGGGAAGGGTCGGAGACCCAGTACTTC.

Note on this clone: At one of its ends the junction is not consistent with the germline gene, which may arise from a read error. The rearrangement joins TRBV7-7 to TRBJ2-5; TRBD2 agrees at 8 bases. The CDR3 sequence is 16 residues long. The germline CDR1 and CDR2 sequences are SSHAT and FNYEAQ (reference sequence). The CDR3 region is CASSLSSGGLLETQYF. The CDR3, as DNA: TGTGCTAGCAGTTTGTCAAGCGGGGGCCTCTTGGAGACCCAGTACTTC. Variable domain in full (rest from reference TRBV7-7 and TRBJ2-5): GAGVSQSPRYKVTKRGQDVTLRCDPISSHATLYWYQQALGQGPEFLTYFNYEAQPDKSGLPSDRFSAERPEGSISTLTIQRTEQRDSAMYRCASSLSSGGLLETQYFGPGTRLLVL.